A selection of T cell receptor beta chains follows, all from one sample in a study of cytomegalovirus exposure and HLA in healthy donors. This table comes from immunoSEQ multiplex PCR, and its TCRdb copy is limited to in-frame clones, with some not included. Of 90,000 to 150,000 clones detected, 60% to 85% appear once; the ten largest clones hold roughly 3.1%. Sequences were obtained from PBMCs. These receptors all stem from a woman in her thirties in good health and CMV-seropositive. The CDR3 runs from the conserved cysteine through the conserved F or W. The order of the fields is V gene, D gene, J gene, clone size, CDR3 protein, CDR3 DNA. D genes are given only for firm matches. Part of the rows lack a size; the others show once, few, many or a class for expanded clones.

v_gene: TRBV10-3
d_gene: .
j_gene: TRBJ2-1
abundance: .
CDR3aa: CAISAGAGALNEQFF
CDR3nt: TGTGCCATCAGTGCTGGGGCAGGGGCGCTCAATGAGCAGTTCTTC

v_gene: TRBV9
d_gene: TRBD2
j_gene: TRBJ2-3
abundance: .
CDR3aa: CASSVGGSGVADTQYF
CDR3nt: TGTGCCAGCAGCGTAGGAGGTAGCGGGGTAGCAGATACGCAGTATTTT

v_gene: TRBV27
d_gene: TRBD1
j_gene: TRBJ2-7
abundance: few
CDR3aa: CASSTPGQIYEQYF
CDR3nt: TGTGCCAGCAGTACACCGGGACAGATCTACGAGCAGTACTTC

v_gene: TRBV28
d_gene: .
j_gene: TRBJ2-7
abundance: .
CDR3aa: CASGGARYEQYF
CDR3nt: TGTGCCAGCGGAGGGGCGCGGTACGAGCAGTACTTC

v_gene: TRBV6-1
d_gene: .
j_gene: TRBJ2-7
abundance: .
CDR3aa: CASSENRPSSYEQYF
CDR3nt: TGTGCCAGCAGTGAGAACAGGCCGAGCTCCTACGAGCAGTACTTC

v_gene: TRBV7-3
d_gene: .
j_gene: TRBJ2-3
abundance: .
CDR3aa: CASSSGAQGTRTDTQYF
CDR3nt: TGTGCCAGCAGCTCAGGGGCCCAGGGGACGCGCACAGATACGCAGTATTTT

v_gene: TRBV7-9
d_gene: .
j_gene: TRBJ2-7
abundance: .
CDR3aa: CASSFGGITYEQYF
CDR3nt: TGTGCCAGCAGCTTTGGCGGGATAACCTACGAGCAGTACTTC

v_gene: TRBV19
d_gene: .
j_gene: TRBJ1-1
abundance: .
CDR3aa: CASSLQGNTEAFF
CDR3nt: TGTGCCAGTAGTCTTCAGGGGAACACTGAAGCTTTCTTT

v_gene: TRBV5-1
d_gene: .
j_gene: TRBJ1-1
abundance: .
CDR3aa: CASRLAPNTEAFF
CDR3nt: TGCGCCAGCAGACTTGCACCGAACACTGAAGCTTTCTTT

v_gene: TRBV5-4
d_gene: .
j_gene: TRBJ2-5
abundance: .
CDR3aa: CASSKFSETQYF
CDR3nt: TGTGCCAGCAGCAAATTTTCGGAGACCCAGTACTTC

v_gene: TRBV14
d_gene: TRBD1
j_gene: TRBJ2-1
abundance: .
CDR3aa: CASSQGNRGLEQFF
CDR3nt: TGTGCCAGCAGCCAAGGTAACAGGGGGCTTGAGCAGTTCTTC

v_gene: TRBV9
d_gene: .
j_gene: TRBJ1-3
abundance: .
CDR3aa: CASSVDDRLGNTIYF
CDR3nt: TGTGCCAGCAGCGTAGATGACAGGCTCGGAAACACCATATATTTT

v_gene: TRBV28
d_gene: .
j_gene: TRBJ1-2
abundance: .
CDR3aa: CASTSESRDGYTF
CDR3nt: TGTGCCAGCACGTCAGAATCCCGGGATGGCTACACCTTC

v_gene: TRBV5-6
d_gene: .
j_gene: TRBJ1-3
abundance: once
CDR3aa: CASSTVVRGGSGNTIYF
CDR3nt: TGTGCCAGCAGCACTGTGGTTCGGGGGGGCTCTGGAAACACCATATATTTT

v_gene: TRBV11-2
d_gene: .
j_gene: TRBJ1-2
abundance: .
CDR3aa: CASSLVPGSGYTF
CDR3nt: TGTGCCAGCAGCTTAGTCCCCGGGAGTGGCTACACCTTC

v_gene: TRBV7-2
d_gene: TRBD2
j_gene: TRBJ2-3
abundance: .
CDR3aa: CASSPGLAGAQGDTQYF
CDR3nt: TGTGCCAGCAGCCCCGGACTAGCGGGGGCCCAAGGAGATACGCAGTATTTT

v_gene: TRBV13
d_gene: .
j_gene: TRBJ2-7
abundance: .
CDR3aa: CASSLAQGYEQYF
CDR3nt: TGTGCCAGCAGCTTAGCACAGGGCTACGAGCAGTACTTC

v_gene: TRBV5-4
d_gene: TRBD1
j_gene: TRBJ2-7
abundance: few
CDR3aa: CASSLVGTGGIHEQYF
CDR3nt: TGTGCCAGCAGCTTGGTAGGGACAGGGGGTATCCACGAGCAGTACTTC

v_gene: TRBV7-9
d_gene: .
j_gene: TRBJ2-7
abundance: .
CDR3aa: CASSPFGYEQYF
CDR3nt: TGTGCCAGCAGCCCATTCGGGTACGAGCAGTACTTC

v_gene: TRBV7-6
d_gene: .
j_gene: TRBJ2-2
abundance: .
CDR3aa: CASSTRRTGELFF
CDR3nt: TGTGCCAGCAGCACTAGGAGGACCGGGGAGCTGTTTTTT